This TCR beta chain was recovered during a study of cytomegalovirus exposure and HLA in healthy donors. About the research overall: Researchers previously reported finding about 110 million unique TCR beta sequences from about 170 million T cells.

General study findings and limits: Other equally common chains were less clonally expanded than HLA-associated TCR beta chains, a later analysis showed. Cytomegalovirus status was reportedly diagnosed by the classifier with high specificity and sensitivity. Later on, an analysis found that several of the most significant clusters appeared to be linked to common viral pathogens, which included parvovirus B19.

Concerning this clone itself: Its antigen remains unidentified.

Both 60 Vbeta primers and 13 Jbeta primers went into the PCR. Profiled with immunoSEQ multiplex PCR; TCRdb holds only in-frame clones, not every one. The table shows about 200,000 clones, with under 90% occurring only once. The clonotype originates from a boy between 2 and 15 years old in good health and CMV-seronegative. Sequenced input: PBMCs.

The CDR3 nucleotides read TGTGCCAGCAGCTTGGACATTTCCTACGAGCAGTACTTC. Its protein product is CASSLDISYEQYF. The chain couples TRBV5-4 to TRBJ2-7; no firm D call. V gave up 0 bases and J gave up 1 base, with 5 bases separating them. CDR1 and CDR2 from the germline V gene are SGHNT and YYREEE (reference sequence). The CDR3 has 13 residues. Using reference TRBV5-4 and TRBJ2-7 for the parts outside the CDR3, the full variable domain is ETGVTQSPTHLIKTRGQQVTLRCSSQSGHNTVSWYQQALGQGPQFIFQYYREEENGRGNFPPRFSGLQFPNYSSELNVNALELDDSALYLCASSLDISYEQYFGPGTRLTVT.